These 20 T cell receptor beta chains were sequenced from one sample in a study of shared clonotypes between healthy human individuals. The assay was immunoSEQ multiplex PCR, and TCRdb's table has in-frame clones only and misses some. The sample consists of fewer than 800,000 clones, 92% of them appearing once. CD45RO-negative cells were positively selected for CCR7, leaving out terminally differentiated effector memory CD45RA+ cells. Sequencing used naive CD8+ T cells sorted from blood. These receptor sequences come from a man aged 30 to 45 in good health.

This clone has just a few counts. This rearrangement joins TRBV7-9 to TRBJ2-4, with D perhaps matching TRBD1 (6 bases). This CDR3 spans 16 amino acids. V lost 0 bases to trimming and J lost 6 bases, with 15 bases between them. Germline V gene data show CDR1 as SEHNR and CDR2 as FQNEAQ (reference sequence). This CDR3 is CASSLAVGGARNIQYF. CDR3 DNA: TGTGCCAGCAGCTTAGCGGTTGGGGGCGCTAGAAACATTCAGTACTTC. The full variable domain, with the rest looked up from reference TRBV7-9 and TRBJ2-4, is DTGVSQNPRHKITKRGQNVTFRCDPISEHNRLYWYRQTLGQGPEFLTYFQNEAQLEKSRLLSDRFSAERPKGSFSTLEIQRTEQGDSAMYLCASSLAVGGARNIQYFGAGTRLSVL.

The CDR3 DNA sequence: TGTGCCAGCAGTAACGGCCTAGGAAGCACAGATACGCAGTATTTT. It yields the protein CASSNGLGSTDTQYF. J is TRBJ2-3 and V is TRBV6-6; D gene ambiguous. Germline CDR1 reads MNHNY; CDR2 reads SVGAGI (reference sequence). The CDR3 totals 15 residues. V lost 5 bases to trimming and J lost 0 bases, with 12 bases between them.

V gene TRBV4-2 combines with J gene TRBJ1-2, with D possibly matching TRBD1 (5 bases). The V gene's germline CDR1 is LGHNA and CDR2 YNFKEQ. This CDR3 spans 16 amino acids. Trimming removed 0 bases from V and 3 bases from J, with 14 bases in between. The CDR3 DNA reads TGTGCCAGCAGCCAAGAGAAAAAAGACAGTTACTATGGCTACACCTTC. Translation: CASSQEKKDSYYGYTF.

The chain combines TRBV20-1 with TRBJ1-2; D perhaps matches TRBD1 (6 bases). Trimming shortened V by 5 bases and J by 5 bases, and 9 bases separated the two germline ends. This CDR3 region has 11 residues. Germline V gene lookup returns CDR1 DFQATT and CDR2 SNEGSKA (reference sequence). The chain's CDR3 is CSARQEYGYTF. The CDR3 DNA is TGCAGTGCTCGACAGGAATATGGCTACACCTTC.

This chain uses TRBV5-6 with TRBJ1-5; D unresolved. The V and J ends lost 2 bases and 0 bases respectively, with 9 bases between them. The CDR3 is made up of 15 amino acids. Per the germline V gene, CDR1 is SGHDT and CDR2 is YYEEEE. This CDR3 reads CASSFFAGSNQPQHF. In nucleotides, the CDR3 is TGTGCCAGCAGCTTCTTTGCGGGTAGCAATCAGCCCCAGCATTTT.

This clone was found once. This rearrangement joins TRBV7-9 to TRBJ2-1, with a weak D call TRBD1 (6 bases). V dropped 9 bases and J dropped 5 bases, with 14 bases sitting between them. The CDR3 runs to 13 residues. Germline V gene sequence: CDR1 SEHNR, CDR2 FQNEAQ (reference sequence). The CDR3 loop is CARDRPSNNEQFF. The CDR3 DNA reads as TGTGCCAGGGACAGACCCTCTAACAATGAGCAGTTCTTC.

The chain recombines TRBV27 with TRBJ2-7; TRBD2 aligns across 11 bases. The germline gives CDR1 MNHEY, CDR2 SMNVEV (reference sequence). This CDR3 contains 12 residues. Unmatched junction bases numbered 2, after V lost 8 bases and J lost 5 bases. The CDR3 protein is CASSTSGNEQYF. The CDR3 nucleotides read TGTGCCAGCTCGACTAGCGGGAACGAGCAGTACTTC.

J is TRBJ2-1 and V is TRBV10-3; 10 bases are shared with TRBD1. The CDR3 is 15 amino acids. Trimming took 2 bases from V and 4 from J; bases not matched to a gene: 2. Germline CDR1 reads ENHRY; CDR2 reads SYGVKD. The CDR3 here is CAISEVGQGYNEQFF. In DNA form, the CDR3 reads TGTGCCATCAGTGAGGTGGGACAGGGGTACAATGAGCAGTTCTTC.

The chain employs TRBV28 and TRBJ1-3; D perhaps matches TRBD1 (5 bases). V was pared by 4 bases and J by 1 base, with 8 bases between. CDR1 is MDHEN and CDR2 is SYDVKM in the germline V gene. There are 14 residues in the CDR3. The CDR3, as DNA: TGTGCCAGCAGTTGGGGGGTTTCTGGAAACACCATATATTTT. Its translation: CASSWGVSGNTIYF. The full variable domain, with the rest looked up from reference TRBV28 and TRBJ1-3, is DVKVTQSSRYLVKRTGEKVFLECVQDMDHENMFWYRQDPGLGLRLIYFSYDVKMKEKGDIPEGYSVSREKKERFSLILESASTNQTSMYLCASSWGVSGNTIYFGEGSWLTVV.

The V and J genes are TRBV11-3 and TRBJ2-1; perhaps TRBD2 as D (6 bases). The CDR3 consists of 16 residues. The V end lost 3 bases, the J end lost 10 bases, and 22 bases lay between the germline ends. In germline, CDR1 is SGHNT, CDR2 YENEEA. The CDR3 coding sequence is TGTGCCAGCAGCTTCCACGGGGGACTTGAGCATACGGAGCAGTTCTTC. Protein product: CASSFHGGLEHTEQFF.

The chain employs TRBV7-9 and TRBJ2-7; a possible D gene is TRBD1 (6 bases). The CDR3 length is 14 residues. Trimming removed 5 bases at V and 6 bases at J, with 17 bases between. Germline V gives CDR1 SEHNR, CDR2 FQNEAQ (reference sequence). In DNA form, the CDR3 reads TGTGCCAGCAGCCCCACGTACAGGGTCCTCGAGCAGTACTTC. As protein: CASSPTYRVLEQYF.

The rearrangement uses TRBV5-1 and TRBJ1-1; unclear D gene. This CDR3 has 15 residues. Germline-derived CDR1 and CDR2 are SGHRS and YFSETQ. Trimming cost V 4 bases and J 2 bases, with 15 bases left between them. The CDR3 sequence is CASSDPQSGNTEAFF. For the CDR3, the DNA is TGCGCCAGCAGCGACCCCCAATCGGGAAACACTGAAGCTTTCTTT.

The chain carries TRBV9 and TRBJ2-3; TRBD2 aligns across 9 bases. Germline V gives CDR1 SGDLS, CDR2 YYNGEE. J gave up 4 bases and V 0 bases, and 6 bases lay outside the gene matches. This CDR3 is built from 16 residues. The CDR3 loop is CASSVEGLAGPDTQYF. The CDR3 bases are TGTGCCAGCAGCGTAGAGGGGCTAGCGGGACCAGATACGCAGTATTTT.

The chain couples TRBV27 to TRBJ2-7; no clear D gene. This CDR3 comprises 13 residues. The germline V gene encodes CDR1 MNHEY and CDR2 SMNVEV (reference sequence). V gave up 6 bases and J gave up 6 bases, with 15 bases separating them. The CDR3 is CASSSLGNSEQYF. The CDR3 DNA reads TGTGCCAGCAGCTCGTTAGGGAACTCCGAGCAGTACTTC.

The chain couples TRBV2 to TRBJ2-1; 12 bases are shared with TRBD2. V dropped 3 bases and J dropped 6; count of bases not matched to a gene: 3. This CDR3 region has 15 residues. The germline gives CDR1 SNHLY, CDR2 FYNNEI. CDR3 protein: CASSEGLAGLNEQFF. The CDR3 coding sequence is TGTGCCAGCAGTGAGGGACTAGCGGGCCTCAATGAGCAGTTCTTC.

The rearrangement joins TRBV30 to TRBJ2-1; TRBD2 matches at 10 bases. V shed 1 base, J shed 10 bases, and the junction held 7 bases outside the gene matches. The CDR3 covers 14 residues. Per germline, CDR1 GTSNPN and CDR2 SVGIG (reference sequence). Written as DNA, the CDR3 is TGTGCCTGGAGTGAGGCTAGCGGGAGTGGAGAGCAGTTCTTC. As protein: CAWSEASGSGEQFF.

The chain combines TRBV12-5 with TRBJ2-2, with D unresolved. V was cut by 1 base and J by 7 bases, with 4 bases left in between. The CDR3 consists of 12 residues. Germline assignment: CDR1 LGHNT and CDR2 FRNRAP. CDR3 loop: CASGLGGGELFF. The CDR3 region has the DNA TGTGCTAGTGGTTTGGGCGGCGGGGAGCTGTTTTTT.

This rearrangement joins TRBV19 to TRBJ2-2; no definite D call. Per germline, CDR1 LNHDA and CDR2 SQIVND (reference sequence). V shed 2 bases and J shed 6 bases, with 10 bases lying between them. The CDR3 has 14 residues. The CDR3 DNA is TGTGCCAGTAGTATATCGAGTTCGGCCGGGGAGCTGTTTTTT. This sequence encodes CASSISSSAGELFF.

The chain has TRBV6-1 and TRBJ2-1, with D possibly TRBD2 on 6 matching bases. V lost 3 bases and J lost 0, with 9 bases in between. CDR3 length: 15 residues. In germline, CDR1 is MNHNS, CDR2 SASEGT. As DNA, the CDR3 is TGTGCCAGCAGTGATCTAGCGTACTCCTACAATGAGCAGTTCTTC. Protein: CASSDLAYSYNEQFF.

The chain combines TRBV7-9 with TRBJ2-3; unclear D gene. Trimming took 1 base from V and 6 from J, leaving 14 bases between them. The CDR3 is made up of 15 amino acids. Germline V lookup: CDR1 SEHNR, CDR2 FQNEAQ (reference sequence). In DNA, the CDR3 is TGTGCCAGCAGCTTAGTCCGTGCGCCGGCGGATACGCAGTATTTT. It specifies CASSLVRAPADTQYF.